Listed here are 5 T cell receptor beta chains from one sample, sequenced in a study of tumor-infiltrating lymphocytes in primary liver carcinoma. TCR beta cDNA was made from 450 to 550 ng total RNA with a constant-region primer. Three nested multiplex PCR rounds, a slightly modified ARM-PCR, produced the libraries for TCR beta. Rounds one and two of PCR, each of 10 to 11 cycles, were primed with TRBV1-TRBV30 forward primers and a C-beta reverse primer. TCRdb re-derived calls from the multiplex PCR reads in MiXCR, one entry per CDR3 protein. The sample shows 99,000 or so distinct CDR3 sequences, 55% to 75% of them seen only once. Between about 18 and 33 mg of unsorted bulk tissue served as the source from which RNA and DNA were co-extracted. The specimen sequenced was liver tumor tissue from sampling region 5. Subset indicated: tumor region T5, tumor centre. Source of these receptors: a woman aged 55-69 years with primary liver carcinoma and hepatitis B virus infection.

A single count supports this clonotype. A much more abundant neighbour one base away suggests this may be a read error. The V and J genes are TRBV30 and TRBJ2-5; D possibly matches TRBD1 or TRBD2 (6 bases each). The V gene's germline CDR1 is GTSNPN and CDR2 SVGIG (reference sequence). This CDR3 comprises 10 residues. Trimming removed 7 bases from V and 9 bases from J, with 12 bases in between. CDR3 DNA sequence: TGTGCCTTTAGAAGGGGGGCCCAGTACTTC. Residues: CAFRRGAQYF.

This chain connects TRBV21-1 to TRBJ2-5; the table names TRBD1, a call not compared with the DNA. TRBV21-1 is a listed pseudogene. The CDR3 loop spans 18 amino acids. CDR3 sequence (DNA): TGTGCCTGCAGCCCCCCACAGGGGAAGCGGCGACGGCAAGAGACCCAATACTTC. Protein: CACSPPQGKRRRQETQYF.

The chain is built from TRBV7-9 and TRBJ2-5; perhaps TRBD2 as D (5 bases). Germline CDR1 reads SEHNR; CDR2 reads FQNEAQ (reference sequence). Trimming removed 2 bases from V and 5 bases from J, with 15 bases in between. The CDR3 is 15 residues long. In DNA form, the CDR3 reads TGTGCCAGCAGCTTACTAAAAGTGGGAGTTGAGACCCAGTACTTC. The encoded protein is CASSLLKVGVETQYF.

The chain is built from TRBV19 and TRBJ2-7, with D possibly being TRBD2 (6 bases). The germline CDR1 and CDR2 sequences are LNHDA and SQIVND (reference sequence). The CDR3 length is 15 residues. Trimming took off 4 bases at V and 0 bases at J, with 13 bases between the two ends. CDR3 protein: CASSTRPTSSYEQYF. The CDR3 nucleotides are TGTGCCAGTAGTACCCGACCGACTAGCTCCTACGAGCAGTACTTC.

Points on this clonotype: Its ends do not fully match the called genes, so a read error is possible. The chain uses TRBV6-4 and TRBJ1-1; D gene ambiguous. CDR1 and CDR2 from the germline V gene are MRHNA and SNTAGT. CDR3 length equals 17 residues. CDR3 sequence reads: CDSSDSDRTGLNTEAFF. The CDR3 region has the DNA TGTGACAGCAGTGATTCCGACCGAACTGGGTTGAACACTGAGGCTTTCTTT.